This T cell receptor beta chain was profiled in a study of OX40 agonist ivuxolimab in advanced cancers. TCRdb's table, derived via immunoSEQ multiplex PCR, lists solely in-frame clones and lacks some. The data show 50,000 to 60,000 clones, around 93% seen once. Concerning this clone itself: Antigen specificity is unknown.

The CDR3 has 15 residues. Per the germline V gene, CDR1 is MNHEY and CDR2 is SMNVEV (reference sequence). Trimming took off 6 bases at V and 0 bases at J, with 12 bases between the two ends. Study outcomes and limitations: CD4+ and CD8+ blood T cells expanded clonally by week 6 at 0.1 to 3.0 mg/kg. It was not determined which antigens were specifically recognized by the peripheral T cells that had undergone clonal expansion.

This TCR was recovered from an adult with an advanced solid tumor such as melanoma, head and neck, liver or kidney cancer. The gene calls are TRBV27 and TRBJ2-1; tentative D call: TRBD2 (6 bases). Sample: CD4+ or CD8+ T cells sorted from blood, taken in a trial of the OX40 agonist ivuxolimab. The DNA of the CDR3 is TGTGCCAGCAGGCTGAGCGGGCCCTCCTACAATGAGCAGTTCTTC. This gives the protein CASRLSGPSYNEQFF.